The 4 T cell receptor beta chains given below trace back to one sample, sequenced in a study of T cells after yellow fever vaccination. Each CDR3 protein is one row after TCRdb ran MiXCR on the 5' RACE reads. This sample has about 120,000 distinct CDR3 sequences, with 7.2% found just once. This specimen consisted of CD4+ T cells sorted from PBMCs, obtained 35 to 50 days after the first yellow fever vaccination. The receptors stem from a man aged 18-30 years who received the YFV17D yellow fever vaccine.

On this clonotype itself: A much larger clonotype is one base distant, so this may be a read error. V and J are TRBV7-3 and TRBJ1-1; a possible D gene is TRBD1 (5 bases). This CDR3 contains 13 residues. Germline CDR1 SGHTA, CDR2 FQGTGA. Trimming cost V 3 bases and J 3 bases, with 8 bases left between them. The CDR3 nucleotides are TGTGCCAGCAGCTTGGGGGTACACACTGAAGCTTTCTTT. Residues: CASSLGVHTEAFF.

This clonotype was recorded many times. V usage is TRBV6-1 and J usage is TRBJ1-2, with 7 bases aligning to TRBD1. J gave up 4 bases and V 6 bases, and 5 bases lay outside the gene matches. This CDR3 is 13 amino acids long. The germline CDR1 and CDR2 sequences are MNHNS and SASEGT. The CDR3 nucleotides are TGTGCCAGCAGGCGGGAGGGGGCCTATGGCTACACCTTC. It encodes CASRREGAYGYTF.

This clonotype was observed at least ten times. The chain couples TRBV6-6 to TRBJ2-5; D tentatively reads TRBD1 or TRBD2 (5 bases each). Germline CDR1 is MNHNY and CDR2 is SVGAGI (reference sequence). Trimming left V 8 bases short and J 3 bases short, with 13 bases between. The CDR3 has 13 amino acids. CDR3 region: CASSRDREETQYF. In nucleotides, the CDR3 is TGTGCCAGCTCAAGGGACCGAGAAGAGACCCAGTACTTC.

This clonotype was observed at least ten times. The CDR3 loop is CASTGGIYEQYF. Here the CDR3 DNA reads TGTGCCAGTACAGGGGGCATCTACGAGCAGTACTTC. This sequence joins TRBV12-3 or TRBV12-4 and TRBJ2-7; 9 bases agree with TRBD1. The CDR3 is 12 residues long. V shed 9 bases and J 3 bases; nucleotides not matched to a gene: 3.